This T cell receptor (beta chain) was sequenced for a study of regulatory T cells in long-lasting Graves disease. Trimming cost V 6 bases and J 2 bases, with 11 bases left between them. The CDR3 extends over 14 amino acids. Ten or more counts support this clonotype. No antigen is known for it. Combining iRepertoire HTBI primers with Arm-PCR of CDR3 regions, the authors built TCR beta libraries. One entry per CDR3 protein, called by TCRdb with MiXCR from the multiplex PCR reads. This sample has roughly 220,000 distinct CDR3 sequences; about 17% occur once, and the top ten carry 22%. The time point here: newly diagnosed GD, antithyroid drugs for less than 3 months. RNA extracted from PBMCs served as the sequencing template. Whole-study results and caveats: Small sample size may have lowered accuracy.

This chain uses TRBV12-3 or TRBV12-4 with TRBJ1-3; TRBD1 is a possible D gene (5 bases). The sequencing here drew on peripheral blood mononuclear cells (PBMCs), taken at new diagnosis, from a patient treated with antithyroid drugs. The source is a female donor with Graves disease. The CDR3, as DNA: TGTGCCAGCAGCCCCCAGGGACCTGGAAACACCATATATTTT. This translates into CASSPQGPGNTIYF.